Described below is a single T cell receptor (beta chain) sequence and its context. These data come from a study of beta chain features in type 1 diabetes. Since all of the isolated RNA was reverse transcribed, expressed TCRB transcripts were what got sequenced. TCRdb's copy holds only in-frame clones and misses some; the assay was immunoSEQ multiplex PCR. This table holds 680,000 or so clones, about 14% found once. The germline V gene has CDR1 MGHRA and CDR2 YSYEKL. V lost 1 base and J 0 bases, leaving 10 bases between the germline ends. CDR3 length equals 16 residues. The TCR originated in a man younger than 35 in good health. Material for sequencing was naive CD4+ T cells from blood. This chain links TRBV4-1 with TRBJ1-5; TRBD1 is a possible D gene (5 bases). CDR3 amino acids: CASSQGQSNSNQPQHF. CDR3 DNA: TGCGCCAGCAGCCAAGGACAGTCAAATAGCAATCAGCCCCAGCATTTT.